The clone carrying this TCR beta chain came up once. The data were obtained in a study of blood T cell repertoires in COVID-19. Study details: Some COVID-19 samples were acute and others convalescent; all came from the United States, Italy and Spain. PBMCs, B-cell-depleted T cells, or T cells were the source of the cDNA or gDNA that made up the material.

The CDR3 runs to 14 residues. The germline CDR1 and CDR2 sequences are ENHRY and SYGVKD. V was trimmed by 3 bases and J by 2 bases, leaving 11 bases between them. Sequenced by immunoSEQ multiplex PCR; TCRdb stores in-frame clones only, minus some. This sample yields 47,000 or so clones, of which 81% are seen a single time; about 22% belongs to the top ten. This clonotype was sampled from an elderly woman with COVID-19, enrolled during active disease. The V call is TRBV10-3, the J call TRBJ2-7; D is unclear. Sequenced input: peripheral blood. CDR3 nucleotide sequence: TGTGCCATCAGTGATCTAGGTGGCGCCTACGAGCAGTACTTC. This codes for CAISDLGGAYEQYF.